This TCR beta chain came from a study of high-grade serous ovarian cancer treatment subgroups. The overall study: Samples averaged around 13,000 reads and several thousand unique TCR beta rearrangements.

About this clone: The antigen is not known.

Notes on the study in general: TCR clonal relatedness correlated positively with neoantigen level.

This CDR3 has 16 amino acids. The ends were cut back, 3 bases at V and 0 bases at J, with 11 bases in the middle. Germline CDR1 is SEHNR and CDR2 is FQNEAQ (reference sequence). The data were produced by immunoSEQ multiplex PCR, yet TCRdb's version contains in-frame clones alone and is incomplete. The data hold about 12,000 clones, with roughly 85% observed a single time. Tumor samples were taken before definitive surgery or chemotherapy. The J gene is TRBJ1-4, the V gene TRBV7-9; D call uncertain. This TCR was sampled from a human donor with high-grade serous ovarian cancer. Source material: tumor tissue. The CDR3 DNA is TGTGCCAGCAGCTTTACAGATCTTACAACTAATGAAAAACTGTTTTTT. The encoded protein is CASSFTDLTTNEKLFF.